Listed here are 30 T cell receptor beta chains from one sample, sequenced in a study of T-cell memory formation after mild COVID-19. TCRdb redid the calling of the 5' RACE reads with MiXCR, one entry per CDR3 protein. This table holds roughly 300,000 distinct CDR3 sequences, 15% to 20% found once. The source material was PBMCs or a T cell subset sorted from them (not recorded which). Every receptor here comes from a man between 18 and 35 years old who had mild COVID-19 (a few samples of this study predate the infection). Cell type and time point are not known.

The chain recombines TRBV28 with TRBJ1-2; maybe TRBD1 (6 bases). There are 14 residues in the CDR3. Between the trimmed V and J ends, which lost 7 bases and 8 bases, there was a span of 20 bases. In germline, CDR1 is MDHEN, CDR2 SYDVKM. The CDR3, as DNA: TGTGCCAGCAACAGCCGGGGCAGGGGATTGGGCTACACCTTC. It translates to CASNSRGRGLGYTF.

The chain carries TRBV20-1 and TRBJ2-2, with no clear D. The CDR3 is made up of 13 amino acids. V lost 4 bases and J lost 4, with 10 bases in between. Germline CDR1 and CDR2: DFQATT and SNEGSKA (reference sequence). The CDR3, as DNA: TGCAGTGCTACCGACCCGGGCACCGGGGAGCTGTTTTTT. Its translation: CSATDPGTGELFF.

This clonotype has only a few counts. The chain has TRBV12-3 or TRBV12-4 and TRBJ1-5; D might be TRBD1 (6 bases). V was trimmed by 6 bases and J by 8 bases, leaving 20 bases between them. This CDR3 is built from 15 residues. Written as DNA, the CDR3 is TGTGCCAGCAGCCTCCCGGGAGGGGGTAAAGAGCCCCAGCATTTT. Its protein product is CASSLPGGGKEPQHF.

The chain joins TRBV6-6 to TRBJ1-4; TRBD1 is a possible D gene (6 bases). The CDR3 contains 13 residues. V dropped 6 bases and J dropped 6 bases, with 11 bases sitting between them. Germline V lookup: CDR1 MNHNY, CDR2 SVGAGI (reference sequence). In DNA form, the CDR3 reads TGTGCCAGCAGCCCACAGGGCTATGAAAAACTGTTTTTT. Translated, it gives CASSPQGYEKLFF.

This clonotype was detected a few times. This rearrangement joins TRBV12-3 or TRBV12-4 to TRBJ1-5, with no clear D. Trimming stripped 6 bases from V and 5 bases from J, with 17 bases between. There are 15 residues in the CDR3. CDR3 in DNA: TGTGCCAGCAGCGGGGTAGCGGGTTCTTATCAGCCCCAGCATTTT. The encoded protein is CASSGVAGSYQPQHF.

This clonotype occurred many times. The V call is TRBV29-1, the J call TRBJ1-1, with TRBD1 identical over 10 bases. The CDR3 has 14 residues. V lost 4 bases and J lost 5; bases outside the gene matches: 7. The germline V gene encodes CDR1 SQVTM and CDR2 ANQGSEA. The CDR3 here is CSVVDRGQGTEAFF. The CDR3 coding sequence is TGCAGCGTTGTCGACAGGGGGCAAGGAACTGAAGCTTTCTTT.

This chain connects TRBV7-9 to TRBJ1-1; D possibly corresponds to TRBD1 (5 bases). The CDR3 is 13 amino acids. Germline values: CDR1 SEHNR, CDR2 FQNEAQ (reference sequence). V lost 2 bases and J lost 7, with 11 bases in between. CDR3 in amino acids: CASSLPGAGEAFF. CDR3 DNA: TGTGCCAGCAGCTTACCCGGGGCTGGTGAAGCTTTCTTT.

The chain carries TRBV25-1 and TRBJ1-2, with 9 bases that match TRBD1. The CDR3 loop spans 15 amino acids. Germline CDR1 MGHDK, CDR2 SYGVNS. The V gene end was trimmed by 3 bases and the J gene end by 4 bases; junction bases not matched to a gene: 6. The CDR3 spells CASSEPGQGIYGYTF. The CDR3 nucleotides read TGTGCCAGCAGTGAGCCGGGACAGGGAATCTATGGCTACACCTTC.

The CDR3 DNA reads as TGTGCCAGCAGCGACGGAGTGGGGGCGGAGACCCAGTACTTC. Translating gives CASSDGVGAETQYF. V is TRBV7-2 and J is TRBJ2-5; D is perhaps TRBD1 (6 bases). Germline V CDR1 and CDR2: SGHTA, FQGNSA. V dropped 5 bases and J dropped 5 bases, with 15 bases sitting between them. This CDR3 is built from 14 residues.

This clonotype was observed at least ten times. V is TRBV5-1 and J is TRBJ2-1; TRBD2 matches at 8 bases. J lost 6 bases, V lost 0 bases, and 2 bases had no gene match. Per germline, CDR1 SGHRS and CDR2 YFSETQ. The CDR3 has 14 amino acids. CDR3 sequence reads: CASSLGGGSNEQFF. DNA of the CDR3: TGCGCCAGCAGCTTGGGCGGGGGGTCCAATGAGCAGTTCTTC.

This clonotype has just a few counts. The V gene is TRBV4-1, the J gene TRBJ1-2; D might be TRBD1 (5 bases). Trimming removed 2 bases from V and 8 bases from J, with 9 bases in between. The CDR3 totals 12 residues. The germline CDR1 and CDR2 sequences are MGHRA and YSYEKL. CDR3 in amino acids: CASSQFGGGYTF. Here the CDR3 DNA reads TGCGCCAGCAGCCAATTCGGGGGAGGCTACACCTTC.

Here the CDR3 reads CSVDRPAGGNEQFF. The DNA of the CDR3 is TGCAGCGTTGATCGCCCTGCTGGGGGAAATGAGCAGTTCTTC. The rearrangement links TRBV29-1 to TRBJ2-1; the D call may be TRBD1 or TRBD2 (5 bases each). Germline V gene lookup returns CDR1 SQVTM and CDR2 ANQGSEA. This CDR3 is built from 14 residues. Trimming left V 3 bases short and J 7 bases short, with 16 bases between.

A few counts support this clonotype. The chain carries TRBV4-1 and TRBJ2-7; 10 bases agree with TRBD1. From germline, CDR1 is MGHRA and CDR2 YSYEKL. J gave up 6 bases and V 3 bases, and 11 bases lay outside the gene matches. This CDR3 has 16 residues. CDR3 bases: TGCGCCAGCAGCCATTCACCGGGACAGGGGACGTCCGAGCAGTACTTC. Translated: CASSHSPGQGTSEQYF.

V usage is TRBV3-1 and J usage is TRBJ2-3; D is possibly TRBD2 (7 bases). Trimming took off 11 bases at V and 2 bases at J, with 20 bases between the two ends. This CDR3 is 15 amino acids long. The V gene's germline CDR1 is LGHDT and CDR2 YNNKEL (reference sequence). CDR3: CAPGGDMGFTDTQYF. The CDR3 DNA reads as TGTGCCCCTGGGGGGGACATGGGCTTCACAGATACGCAGTATTTT.

Notes on this clonotype: A much larger clone differs from this one at a single base, so this may be a read error. The chain recombines TRBV27 with TRBJ1-2; D perhaps matches TRBD1 (5 bases). CDR3 length: 14 amino acids. Per germline, CDR1 MNHEY and CDR2 SMNVEV (reference sequence). The germline V and J ends were trimmed by 3 bases and 0 bases, with 8 bases remaining between them. The CDR3 nucleotides are TGTGCCAGCAGTTTGCGGGGGGCTAACTATGGCTACACCTTC. Translation: CASSLRGANYGYTF.

V is TRBV6-5 and J is TRBJ2-7; a weak D match, TRBD1 (5 bases). Germline CDR1 reads MNHEY; CDR2 reads SVGAGI. Trimming took 4 bases from V and 3 from J, leaving 13 bases between them. This CDR3 spans 14 amino acids. CDR3 sequence reads: CASSWQGTYYEQYF. CDR3 nucleotides: TGTGCCAGCAGTTGGCAGGGAACCTACTACGAGCAGTACTTC.

This clonotype has more than one count but fewer than ten. The V call is TRBV7-2, the J call TRBJ1-6; D gene uncertain. Per the germline V gene, CDR1 is SGHTA and CDR2 is FQGNSA. The ends were cut back, 2 bases at V and 11 bases at J, with 7 bases in the middle. This CDR3 region has 12 residues. The CDR3 here is CASSLFGPPLHF. CDR3 coding DNA: TGTGCCAGCAGCTTATTCGGCCCACCCCTCCACTTT. The full variable domain, with the rest looked up from reference TRBV7-2 and TRBJ1-6, is GAGVSQSPSNKVTEKGKDVELRCDPISGHTALYWYRQSLGQGLEFLIYFQGNSAPDKSGLPSDRFSAERTGGSVSTLTIQRTQQEDSAVYLCASSLFGPPLHFGNGTRLTVT.

This clonotype has only a few counts. This chain joins TRBV12-3 or TRBV12-4 and TRBJ2-7; TRBD1 aligns across 8 bases. With V trimmed by 5 bases and J by 3 bases, 12 bases remained unmatched. This CDR3 is 16 amino acids long. The CDR3 reads CASSPQDRAKIYEQYV. In DNA, the CDR3 is TGTGCCAGCAGTCCACAGGACAGGGCGAAGATCTACGAGCAGTACGTC.

The rearrangement uses TRBV6-1 and TRBJ1-1; no definite D call. Trimming left V 2 bases short and J 7 bases short, with 20 bases between. The CDR3 runs to 16 residues. Germline lookup yields CDR1 MNHNS and CDR2 SASEGT. CDR3 region: CASSERTFRIVGEAFF. Written as DNA, the CDR3 is TGTGCCAGCAGTGAACGTACATTCAGGATTGTGGGTGAAGCTTTCTTT.

This clonotype was observed at least ten times. V is TRBV7-9 and J is TRBJ1-1; D gene unclear. This CDR3 contains 10 residues. Germline V gene lookup returns CDR1 SEHNR and CDR2 FQNEAQ (reference sequence). Between the trimmed V and J ends, which lost 5 bases and 5 bases, there was a span of 3 bases. CDR3 loop: CASSHTEAFF. CDR3 coding DNA: TGTGCCAGCAGCCATACTGAAGCTTTCTTT.

The chain has TRBV7-8 and TRBJ1-2; 10 positions agree with TRBD1. Germline assignment: CDR1 SGHVS and CDR2 FQNEAQ. CDR3 length equals 15 residues. J gave up 3 bases and V 0 bases, and 1 base lay outside the gene matches. The CDR3 coding sequence is TGTGCCAGCAGCTTAGCGGGACAGGGGCACTATGGCTACACCTTC. Its protein is CASSLAGQGHYGYTF.

This clonotype was counted a few times. The J gene is TRBJ1-2, the V gene TRBV7-2; D is undetermined. This CDR3 spans 11 amino acids. Trimming shortened V by 5 bases and J by 10 bases, and 11 bases separated the two germline ends. Germline V gives CDR1 SGHTA, CDR2 FQGNSA. The CDR3 loop reads CASSTRRDYTF. CDR3 DNA sequence: TGTGCCAGCAGCACGAGAAGGGACTACACCTTC. The complete variable domain, with remaining parts taken from reference TRBV7-2 and TRBJ1-2, reads GAGVSQSPSNKVTEKGKDVELRCDPISGHTALYWYRQSLGQGLEFLIYFQGNSAPDKSGLPSDRFSAERTGGSVSTLTIQRTQQEDSAVYLCASSTRRDYTFGSGTRLTVV.

V is TRBV4-2 and J is TRBJ2-7, with 10 nucleotides matching TRBD1. There are 16 residues in the CDR3. Germline-derived CDR1 and CDR2 are LGHNA and YNFKEQ. Trimming took 0 bases from V and 2 from J; bases not matched to a gene: 4. Here the CDR3 DNA reads TGTGCCAGCAGCCAAGAGGTAGGGACAGGGGCCTACGAGCAGTACGTC. Its translation is CASSQEVGTGAYEQYV.

This clonotype was seen a handful of times. The chain uses TRBV2 and TRBJ1-5, with D possibly being TRBD1 (5 bases). Germline lookup yields CDR1 SNHLY and CDR2 FYNNEI. The CDR3 is made up of 14 amino acids. V gave up 4 bases and J gave up 5 bases, with 12 bases separating them. The CDR3 bases are TGTGCCAGCAGTGTGGGGGTCGGATATCAGCCCCAGCATTTT. Translating it yields CASSVGVGYQPQHF.

This clonotype has just a few counts. V and J are TRBV28 and TRBJ2-5, with D perhaps TRBD1 or TRBD2 (5 bases each). The germline CDR1 and CDR2 sequences are MDHEN and SYDVKM. V dropped 6 bases and J dropped 5 bases, with 10 bases sitting between them. This CDR3 is built from 12 residues. The CDR3 nucleotides are TGTGCCAGCAGGGGGGACGTCGAGACCCAGTACTTC. This codes for CASRGDVETQYF.

This clonotype was found a few times. The rearrangement links TRBV20-1 to TRBJ2-5; no clear D gene. V lost 1 base and J 7 bases, leaving 7 bases between the germline ends. This CDR3 contains 11 residues. CDR1 and CDR2 from the germline V gene are DFQATT and SNEGSKA (reference sequence). The CDR3 reads CSARGPGTQYF. The CDR3 DNA follows: TGCAGTGCTAGAGGGCCGGGGACCCAGTACTTC.

This clonotype was counted only a few times. The V and J genes are TRBV20-1 and TRBJ2-1; D remains ambiguous. The V and J ends lost 5 bases and 7 bases respectively, with 21 bases between them. Germline V gene data show CDR1 as DFQATT and CDR2 as SNEGSKA (reference sequence). The CDR3 length is 15 residues. CDR3 nucleotides: TGCAGTGCTCCCCGAGCCCAATCGAGAGTAAATGAGCAGTTCTTC. This sequence encodes CSAPRAQSRVNEQFF.

The sample holds a few counts of this clonotype. The V and J genes are TRBV12-3 or TRBV12-4 and TRBJ1-1; weak D call: TRBD1 (6 bases). V lost 3 bases to trimming and J lost 1 base, with 15 bases between them. The CDR3 sequence is 16 residues long. CDR3 loop: CASSFGQGLANTEAFF. In nucleotides, the CDR3 is TGTGCCAGCAGTTTTGGCCAGGGGCTGGCGAACACTGAAGCTTTCTTT.

This clonotype occurred a few times. V is TRBV29-1 and J is TRBJ2-7, with 7 bases fitting TRBD1. The length of the CDR3 is 14 residues. The germline CDR1 and CDR2 sequences are SQVTM and ANQGSEA. Trimming cost V 3 bases and J 0 bases; bases outside gene matches: 5. The CDR3 sequence is CSVDVTGSSYEQYF. CDR3 nucleotides: TGCAGCGTTGATGTGACAGGGTCCTCCTACGAGCAGTACTTC.

This chain links TRBV14 with TRBJ1-2; no definite D call. This CDR3 has 15 amino acids. Trimming cost V 4 bases and J 2 bases, with 14 bases left between them. The V gene's germline CDR1 is SGHDN and CDR2 FVKESK. The CDR3, as DNA: TGTGCCAGCAGCCTATCACCGGACGGAAACTATGGCTACACCTTC. It specifies CASSLSPDGNYGYTF. Combining the CDR3 with reference TRBV14 and TRBJ1-2 gives the whole variable domain EAGVTQFPSHSVIEKGQTVTLRCDPISGHDNLYWYRRVMGKEIKFLLHFVKESKQDESGMPNNRFLAERTGGTYSTLKVQPAELEDSGVYFCASSLSPDGNYGYTFGSGTRLTVV.